This T cell receptor beta chain stems from a study of T cells after yellow fever vaccination. Looking at the study overall: Fractions of low cell number were prepared using SMART-Seq v4 Ultra Low Input.

Notes on the study in general: Detected again after the booster were most primary-vaccination clones, at 95% to 98% CD4 and 80% to 90% CD8. Abundant bulk-population clonotypes could contaminate the FACS-sorted repertoires.

5'RACE template switching generated TCR cDNA, adding a universal primer site and UMIs. MiXCR, run by TCRdb on the 5' RACE reads, gives a single entry per CDR3 protein. The table shows about 260,000 distinct CDR3 sequences, with more than 3.5% occurring only once. Trimming took off 1 base at V and 1 base at J, with 16 bases between the two ends. Germline V gives CDR1 DFQATT, CDR2 SNEGSKA (reference sequence). CDR3 length: 16 residues. This clonotype was detected ten times or more. Its antigen is not identified. The source was PBMCs, collected 15 days after the yellow fever booster vaccination. This TCR was sampled from a man younger than 30 who received the YFV17D yellow fever vaccine. The chain recombines TRBV20-1 with TRBJ2-5; D might be TRBD1 or TRBD2, each matching 5 bases. CDR3 in DNA: TGCAGTGCTAGAGTAACGAGTGGGGGAAGCCAAGAGACCCAGTACTTC. Amino acids: CSARVTSGGSQETQYF.